The rows below give T cell receptor beta chains drawn from one sample of a study of breast tumors, draining lymph nodes, adjacent tissues. TCRdb reprocessed the multiplex PCR reads via MiXCR and lists one record per CDR3 protein. The sample lists about 230,000 distinct CDR3 sequences, about 30% occurring once. Sequencing was carried out using axillary lymph node tissue. All receptors come from a female donor with breast cancer. Some clones in this sample may be carry-over from other donors' samples. Both conserved end residues are part of each CDR3. D genes are given only for firm matches. Expanded clones are given a class, and other clones once, few, many or no size at all.

clone_size j_call d_call v_call cdr3_nt cdr3_aa
once TRBJ1-3 - TRBV29-1 TGCAGCTCGACACAGGCTTCCTCTGGAAACACCATATATTTT CSSTQASSGNTIYF
- TRBJ2-1 - TRBV2 TGTGCCAGCGGTGCTCAGGGACCTCACAATGAGCAGTTCTTC CASGAQGPHNEQFF
- TRBJ2-1 TRBD2 TRBV7-9 TGTGCCAGCAGCTGTCCGGGGACTAGCCCCAATGAGCAGTTCTTC CASSCPGTSPNEQFF
many TRBJ2-1 - TRBV19 TGTGCCAGTAGTACGGGGCCGGTCAGGTTCTTC CASSTGPVRFF
many TRBJ2-2 - TRBV7-3 TGTGCCAGCAGCTTAAATACGAACACCGGGGAGCTGTTTTTT CASSLNTNTGELFF
many TRBJ1-5 - TRBV6-2/TRBV6-3 TGTGCCAGCAGTTACTCGAGTAGGGGGAGTCAGCCCCAGCATTTT CASSYSSRGSQPQHF
- TRBJ1-2 TRBD1 TRBV7-8 TGTGCCAGCAGCTTAGCCGGACAGGGGGCCTATGGCTACACCTTC CASSLAGQGAYGYTF
many TRBJ1-2 - TRBV15 TGTGCCACCAGCAGTTTCCGACAGACTAACTATGGCTACACCTTC CATSSFRQTNYGYTF
- TRBJ2-3 - TRBV2 TGTGCCAGCAGTGATCAGCGGGCGAGCACATATACGCAGTGTTTT CASSDQRASTYTQCF
- TRBJ1-2 - TRBV7-6 TGTGCCAGCAGCTTAGCGGTGGGCTATGGCTACACCTTC CASSLAVGYGYTF
many TRBJ1-2 TRBD1 TRBV18 TGTGCCAGCTCCCCACGACAGGGAGTCAGCTATGGCTACACCTTC CASSPRQGVSYGYTF
many TRBJ1-5 TRBD1 TRBV15 TGTGCCACCAGCGCTGCAGGGGGCAGCAATCAGCCCCAGCATTTT CATSAAGGSNQPQHF
- TRBJ2-1 TRBD2 TRBV13 TGTGCCAGCAGCTTACGTGGGGCGGGGGCCTACAATGAGCAGTTCTTC CASSLRGAGAYNEQFF
many TRBJ2-1 - TRBV20-1 TGCAGTGCTAGAGAGGAGGTGTACTATGAGCAGTTCTTC CSAREEVYYEQFF
many TRBJ2-2 TRBD2 TRBV7-2 TGTGCCAGCAGCTCACATAGCGGGAGGGGCCCCGGGGAGCTGTTTTTT CASSSHSGRGPGELFF
- TRBJ1-6 - TRBV5-1 TGCGCCAGCAGCTCAGCGGCCTCACCCCTCCACTTT CASSSAASPLHF
- TRBJ1-2 - TRBV27 TGTGCCAGCAGACTAGCGGGGGGCTACACCTTC CASRLAGGYTF
few TRBJ2-5 - TRBV5-4 TGTGCCAGCAGCTGGGTAAAGGCCGGGAGACGAGAGACCCAGTACTTC CASSWVKAGRRETQYF
many TRBJ2-2 - TRBV7-9 TGTGCCAGCAGCTTACACGCCACGATCCCCGGGGAGCTGTTTTTT CASSLHATIPGELFF
many TRBJ1-2 - TRBV2 TGTGCCAGCAGGGAACAGGGACTGCTTTCCTATGGCTACACCTTC CASREQGLLSYGYTF
- TRBJ2-2 TRBD1 TRBV5-1 TGCGCCAGCAGCTTCACAGGGGGCTACGTCGGGGAGCTGTTTTTT CASSFTGGYVGELFF
many TRBJ1-5 TRBD1 TRBV3-1 TGTGCCAGCAGCCAAGCGACAGGGGGCCGGCCCCAGCATTTT CASSQATGGRPQHF
once TRBJ2-5 TRBD2 TRBV7-8 TGTGCCAGCAGCTTCCTTTCCGGGACTAGCATCACGGAGACCCAGTACTTC CASSFLSGTSITETQYF
- TRBJ1-6 - TRBV11-2 TGTGCCAGCAGCTACCCCGGGACAAGTAATTCACCCCTCCACTTT CASSYPGTSNSPLHF
many TRBJ2-2 - TRBV5-1 TGCGCCAGCAGCCTGAAGGGAGTTTTAAACACCGGGGAGCTGTTTTTT CASSLKGVLNTGELFF
- TRBJ2-3 - TRBV20-1 TGCAGTGCCATGCGAGGGAAGGACACAGCTACGCAGTATTTT CSAMRGKDTATQYF
- TRBJ2-1 TRBD2 TRBV2 TGTGCCACCAGTGCGGATTCTAGCGGAGAGCAGTTCTTC CATSADSSGEQFF
- TRBJ2-3 - TRBV4-1 TGCGCCAGCAGCCAAGGCAGGACAGTCCAAGATACGCAGTATTTT CASSQGRTVQDTQYF
- TRBJ1-5 - TRBV20-1 TGCAGTGCTAGAAGGAGACTCGGCAATCAGCCCCAGCATTTT CSARRRLGNQPQHF
many TRBJ1-5 TRBD1 TRBV2 TGTGCCAGGGGGACAGGGGGCGATCCTAATCAGCCCCAGCATTTT CARGTGGDPNQPQHF
many TRBJ1-4 TRBD1 TRBV11-3 TGTGCCAGCAGCCCACCAGGGGGCTCGAATGAAAAACTGTTTTTT CASSPPGGSNEKLFF
many TRBJ2-1 TRBD2 TRBV3-1 TGTGCCAGCAGCCAAGAGCGCAGGGCGGGGGATGAGCAGTTCTTC CASSQERRAGDEQFF
many TRBJ2-1 - TRBV6-5 TGTGCCAGCAGCTTGGGGCGGGTCGATGAGCAGTTCTTC CASSLGRVDEQFF
- TRBJ2-1 TRBD2 TRBV15 TGTGCCACCAGCAGTGGGGGTGGGGGACTAGATCGCGATGAGCAGTTCTTC CATSSGGGGLDRDEQFF
many TRBJ1-2 - TRBV11-2 TGTGCCAGCAGCTTAGTCCCCATTGGGGAGGGTGACTATGGCTACACCTTC CASSLVPIGEGDYGYTF
many TRBJ2-2 TRBD2 TRBV7-8 TGTGCCAGCACCTCCCAGGTGCGGGAGGACTGGGAAGCCGGGGAGCTGTTTTTT CASTSQVREDWEAGELFF
many TRBJ2-1 - TRBV19 TGTGCCAGTAGTAACAAGGGCCGTGGCCGGGGGAATGAGCAGTTCTTC CASSNKGRGRGNEQFF
few TRBJ1-1 - TRBV30 TGTGCCGGGGACGGAACGAACACTGAAGCTTTCTTT CAGDGTNTEAFF
many TRBJ2-1 - TRBV14 TGTGCCAGCAGCCAAGGGGGAAGTGGGGCCCGGAATGAGCAGTTCTTC CASSQGGSGARNEQFF
medium-sized TRBJ2-3 - TRBV24-1 TGTGCCACCAGTGGCCCAGGGGGCACAGATACGCAGTATTTT CATSGPGGTDTQYF
many TRBJ1-6 TRBD1 TRBV20-1 TGCAGTGCTAGAGGACAGGGGGCAGGATCACCCCTCCACTTT CSARGQGAGSPLHF
- TRBJ1-5 - TRBV20-1 TGCAGTGCTAGAGTTCCGGGTCGGTACGCGCATTTT CSARVPGRYAHF
- TRBJ1-1 - TRBV19 TGTGCCAGTAGTATCCGGGACAATTATGGGGTATACACTGAAGCTTTCTTT CASSIRDNYGVYTEAFF
- TRBJ2-5 - TRBV29-1 TGCAGCGTTGAAGAAGAGGTAGGGTGGGAGACCCAGTACTTC CSVEEEVGWETQYF
- TRBJ2-1 - TRBV2 TGTGCTAGCAGTGATGAGGGGAAGCCCTACAATGAGCAGTTCTTC CASSDEGKPYNEQFF
- TRBJ1-4 - TRBV20-1 TGCAGTGCCCGTATCACAACTAATGAAAAACTGTTTTTT CSARITTNEKLFF
few TRBJ2-1 - TRBV10-1 TGCGCCAGCAGTGAGTCTTGCTGGCACCTGAGCTCCTACAATGAGCAGTTCTTC CASSESCWHLSSYNEQFF
- TRBJ2-7 TRBD2 TRBV6-5 TGTGCCACCAGGCGTGGAGCGGGGTACTACGAGCAGTACTTC CATRRGAGYYEQYF
many TRBJ2-1 - TRBV9 TGTGCCAGCAGCTCGAGGGGGGAGGGGGTTTCCTACAATGAGCAGTTCTTC CASSSRGEGVSYNEQFF